The 5 T cell receptor beta chains given below trace back to one sample, sequenced in a study of blood T cells in healthy people across ages. A J-beta primer mix and a sample-barcoded 5' primer were used in a second PCR of about 7 to 12 cycles. TCRdb reprocessed the 5' RACE reads via MiXCR and lists one record per CDR3 protein. This table holds hundreds of thousands of distinct CDR3 sequences, 55% to 70% found once. Input material: blood. Receptor source: a man aged 25-40 years in good health.

V usage is TRBV6-5 and J usage is TRBJ2-1; 10 bases are a match to TRBD2. The CDR3 is 20 residues long. V was pared by 0 bases and J by 2 bases, with 13 bases of the junction left unmatched. The germline V gene encodes CDR1 MNHEY and CDR2 SVGAGI. The CDR3 DNA sequence: TGTGCCAGCAGTTACTCTATGGCCCGGACTAGCGGACCCACCTACAATGAGCAGTTCTTC. Amino acid sequence: CASSYSMARTSGPTYNEQFF.

This rearrangement joins TRBV20-1 to TRBJ2-1; a weak D match, TRBD2 (5 bases). V dropped 1 base and J dropped 1 base, with 11 bases sitting between them. The CDR3 sequence is 15 residues long. Germline assignment: CDR1 DFQATT and CDR2 SNEGSKA (reference sequence). DNA of the CDR3: TGCAGTGCTAGAGGAGCGGAAAGTTCCTACAATGAGCAGTTCTTC. Translating it yields CSARGAESSYNEQFF.

This clonotype was counted between two and nine times. This chain uses TRBV7-2 with TRBJ2-7; D is perhaps TRBD2 (6 bases). This CDR3 has 14 amino acids. Trimming removed 5 bases from V and 3 bases from J, with 14 bases in between. Germline V lookup: CDR1 SGHTA, CDR2 FQGNSA. Here the CDR3 DNA reads TGTGCCAGCAGCCCCACTAGCCTAAGCTACGAGCAGTACTTC. This gives the protein CASSPTSLSYEQYF.

The chain couples TRBV10-3 to TRBJ2-7; D gene uncertain. The V gene's germline CDR1 is ENHRY and CDR2 SYGVKD. V shed 3 bases and J shed 5 bases, with 17 bases lying between them. The CDR3 runs 15 residues. The CDR3 sequence: CAISEISRPGDEQYF. For the CDR3, the DNA is TGTGCCATCAGTGAAATCAGCCGACCTGGAGACGAGCAGTACTTC.

This clonotype was observed a single time. The rearrangement uses TRBV7-3 and TRBJ2-1; D is possibly TRBD1 (5 bases). This CDR3 contains 16 residues. Germline V gives CDR1 SGHTA, CDR2 FQGTGA. Trimming left V 5 bases short and J 5 bases short, with 19 bases between. CDR3 DNA sequence: TGTGCCAGCAGCCTAAATGGGGTGGGGCTTAACAATGAGCAGTTCTTC. Its translation is CASSLNGVGLNNEQFF.